The source of this T cell receptor (beta chain) is a study of shared clonotypes between healthy human individuals. In the study overall: CD4 naive and CD4 memory each took three plates per donor, while CD8 naive took two and CD8 memory one. Overall study results and limits: Sample collection involved blood only; tissue repertoires are likely different. For naive CD4 cells, 4.5% to 6.5% of clonotypes were shared across a handful of donors.

This clone has only a few counts. The antigen is unknown. Other nucleotide sequences in the sample specify the same CDR3. Using immunoSEQ multiplex PCR, the repertoire was profiled, and TCRdb retains in-frame clones only, with some absent. The sample shows some 2.1 million clones, approximately 94% of them seen only once. V was shortened by 4 bases and J by 3 bases, with 1 base between the two germline ends. Germline V gives CDR1 MNHNS, CDR2 SASEGT. This CDR3 spans 10 amino acids. Naive CD8 cells lacked CD45RO, underwent positive selection for CCR7 and left out terminally differentiated effector memory CD45RA+ cells. Healthy adults negative for HIV, lacking recent acute infections or vaccinations, served as donors.

The chain links TRBV6-1 to TRBJ2-7; no clear D. The source of this sequence is a man in his late teens or twenties in good health. Sequencing was done on a sample of naive CD8+ T cells sorted from blood. The DNA for the CDR3 is TGTGCCAGCAGTGGCTACGAGCAGTACTTC. It yields the protein CASSGYEQYF.